The source of this T cell receptor beta chain is a study of T cell responses to AZD1222 COVID-19 vaccine. In the study overall: Second doses were pooled across both intervals (about 4 or about 12 weeks).

A word on this clone: Its specificity is unknown.

Germline trimming cut 2 bases from V and 4 bases from J; bases unmatched to any gene: 4. This CDR3 contains 15 residues. Looked up from germline, CDR1 is SGHNT and CDR2 is YENEEA. Regarding the study as a whole: When two AZD1222 doses had been given, Spike-specific TCR breadth and depth rose. Only 5 or 6 people who got AZD1222 tested seropositive at baseline. Donors were chiefly white British, with a greater number of females, and clonal diversity was perhaps underestimated.

Measured with immunoSEQ multiplex PCR; TCRdb has only the in-frame clones, and not every one. The sample contains about 190,000 clones, around 91% of which appear only once. The chain has TRBV11-3 and TRBJ2-3; TRBD1 matches at 9 bases. The sequence was collected from an adult in good health. Sample: peripheral blood, taken on day 0 of AZD1222 vaccination. The CDR3 DNA is TGTGCCAGCAGCTTAAGGACAGGGGTAGCAGATACGCAGTATTTT. Amino acids: CASSLRTGVADTQYF.